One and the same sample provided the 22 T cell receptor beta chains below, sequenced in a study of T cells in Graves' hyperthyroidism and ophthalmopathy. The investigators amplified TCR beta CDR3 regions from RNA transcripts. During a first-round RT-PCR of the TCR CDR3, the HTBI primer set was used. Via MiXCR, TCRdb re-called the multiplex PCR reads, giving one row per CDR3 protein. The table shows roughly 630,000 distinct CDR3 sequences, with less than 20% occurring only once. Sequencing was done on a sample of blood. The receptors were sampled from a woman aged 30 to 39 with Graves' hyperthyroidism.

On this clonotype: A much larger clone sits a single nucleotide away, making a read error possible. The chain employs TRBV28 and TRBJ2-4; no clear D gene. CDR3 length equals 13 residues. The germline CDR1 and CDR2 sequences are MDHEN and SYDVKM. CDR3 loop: CVSSSYWRYIQYF. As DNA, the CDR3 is TGTGTCAGCAGTTCATACTGGCGGTACATTCAGTACTTC.

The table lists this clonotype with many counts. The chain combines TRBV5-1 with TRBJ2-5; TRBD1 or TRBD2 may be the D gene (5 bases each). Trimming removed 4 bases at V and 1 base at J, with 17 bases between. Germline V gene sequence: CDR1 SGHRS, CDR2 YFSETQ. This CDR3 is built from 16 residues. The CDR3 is CASSPVPGPIQETQYF. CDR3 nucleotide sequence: TGCGCCAGCAGCCCAGTCCCGGGACCAATCCAAGAGACCCAGTACTTC.

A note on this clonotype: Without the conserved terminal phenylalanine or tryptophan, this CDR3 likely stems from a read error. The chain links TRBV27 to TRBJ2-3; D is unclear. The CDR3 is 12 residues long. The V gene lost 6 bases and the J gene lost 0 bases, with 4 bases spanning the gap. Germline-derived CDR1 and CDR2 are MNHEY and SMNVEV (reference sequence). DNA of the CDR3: TGTGCCAGCAGGGGTAGCACAGATACGCAGTATTCT. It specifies CASRGSTDTQYS.

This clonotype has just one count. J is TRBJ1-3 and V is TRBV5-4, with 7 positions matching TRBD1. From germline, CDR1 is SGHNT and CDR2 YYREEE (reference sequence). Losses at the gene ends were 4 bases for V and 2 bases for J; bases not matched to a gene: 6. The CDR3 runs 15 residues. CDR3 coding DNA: TGTGCCAGCAGCCTACCGACAGGGACTGGAAACACCATATATTTT. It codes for CASSLPTGTGNTIYF. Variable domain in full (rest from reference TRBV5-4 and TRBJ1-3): ETGVTQSPTHLIKTRGQQVTLRCSSQSGHNTVSWYQQALGQGPQFIFQYYREEENGRGNFPPRFSGLQFPNYSSELNVNALELDDSALYLCASSLPTGTGNTIYFGEGSWLTVV.

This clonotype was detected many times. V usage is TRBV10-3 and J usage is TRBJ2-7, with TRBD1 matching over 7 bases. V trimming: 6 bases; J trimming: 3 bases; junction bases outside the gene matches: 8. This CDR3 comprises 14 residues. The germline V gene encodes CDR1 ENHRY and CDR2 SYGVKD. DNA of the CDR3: TGTGCCATCAGCCACTCCTCAGGGGGCTACGAGCAGTACTTC. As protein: CAISHSSGGYEQYF.

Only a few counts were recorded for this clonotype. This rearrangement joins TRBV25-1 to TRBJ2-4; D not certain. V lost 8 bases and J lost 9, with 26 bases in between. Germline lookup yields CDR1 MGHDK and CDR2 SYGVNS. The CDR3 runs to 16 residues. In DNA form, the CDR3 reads TGTGCCAGCGCCCCGCGGCGCGGCGCGGCCATTGGCATTCAGTACTTC. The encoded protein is CASAPRRGAAIGIQYF. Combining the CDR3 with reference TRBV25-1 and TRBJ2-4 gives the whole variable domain EADIYQTPRYLVIGTGKKITLECSQTMGHDKMYWYQQDPGMELHLIHYSYGVNSTEKGDLSSESTVSRIRTEHFPLTLESARPSHTSQYLCASAPRRGAAIGIQYFGAGTRLSVL.

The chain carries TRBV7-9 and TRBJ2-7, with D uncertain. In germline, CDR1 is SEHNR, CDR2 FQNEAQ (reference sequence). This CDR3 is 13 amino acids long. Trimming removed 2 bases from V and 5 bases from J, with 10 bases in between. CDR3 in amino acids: CASSLLPGHEQYF. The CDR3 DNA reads TGTGCCAGCAGCTTACTGCCGGGCCACGAGCAGTACTTC.

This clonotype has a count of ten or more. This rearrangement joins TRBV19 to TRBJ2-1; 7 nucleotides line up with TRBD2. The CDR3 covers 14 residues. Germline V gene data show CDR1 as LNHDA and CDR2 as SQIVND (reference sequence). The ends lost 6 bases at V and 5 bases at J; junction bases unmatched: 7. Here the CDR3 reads CASSIPGLNNEQFF. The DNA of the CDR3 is TGTGCCAGTAGCATCCCGGGACTAAACAATGAGCAGTTCTTC. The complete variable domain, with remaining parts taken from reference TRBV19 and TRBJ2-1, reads DGGITQSPKYLFRKEGQNVTLSCEQNLNHDAMYWYRQDPGQGLRLIYYSQIVNDFQKGDIAEGYSVSREKKESFPLTVTSAQKNPTAFYLCASSIPGLNNEQFFGPGTRLTVL.

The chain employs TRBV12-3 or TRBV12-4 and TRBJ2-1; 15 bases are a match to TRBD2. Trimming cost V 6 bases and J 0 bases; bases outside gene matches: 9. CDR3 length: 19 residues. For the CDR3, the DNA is TGTGCCAGCAGGCTGCCGGGACTAGCGGGAGGTGGCTCCTACAATGAGCAGTTCTTC. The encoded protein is CASRLPGLAGGGSYNEQFF.

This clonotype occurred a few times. Here the CDR3 DNA reads TGTGCCAGCAGTTACTCTCAGGGCACTGAAGCTTTCTTT. Residues: CASSYSQGTEAFF. The chain joins TRBV6-5 to TRBJ1-1; D is possibly TRBD1 (5 bases). The germline V and J ends were trimmed by 0 bases and 4 bases, with 6 bases remaining between them. The CDR3 totals 13 residues. Germline V gives CDR1 MNHEY, CDR2 SVGAGI.

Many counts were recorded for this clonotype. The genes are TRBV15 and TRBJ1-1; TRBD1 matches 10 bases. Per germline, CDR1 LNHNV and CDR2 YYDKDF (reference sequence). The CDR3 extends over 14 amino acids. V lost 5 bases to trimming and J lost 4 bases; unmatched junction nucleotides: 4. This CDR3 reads CATSARTGGTEAFF. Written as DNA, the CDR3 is TGTGCCACCAGCGCCAGGACAGGGGGCACTGAAGCTTTCTTT.

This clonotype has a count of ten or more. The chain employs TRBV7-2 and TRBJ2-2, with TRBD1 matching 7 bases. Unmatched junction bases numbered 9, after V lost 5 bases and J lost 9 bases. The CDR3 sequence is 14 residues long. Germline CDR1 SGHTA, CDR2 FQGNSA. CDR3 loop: CASSPDRAHRELFF. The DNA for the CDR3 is TGTGCCAGCAGCCCCGACAGGGCCCACCGGGAGCTGTTTTTT.

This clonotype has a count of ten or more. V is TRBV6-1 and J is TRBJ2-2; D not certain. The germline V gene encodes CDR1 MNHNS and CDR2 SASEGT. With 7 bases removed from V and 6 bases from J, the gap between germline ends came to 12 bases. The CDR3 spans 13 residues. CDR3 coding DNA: TGTGCCAGCAACACCCTTCACGCCGGGGAGCTGTTTTTT. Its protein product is CASNTLHAGELFF.

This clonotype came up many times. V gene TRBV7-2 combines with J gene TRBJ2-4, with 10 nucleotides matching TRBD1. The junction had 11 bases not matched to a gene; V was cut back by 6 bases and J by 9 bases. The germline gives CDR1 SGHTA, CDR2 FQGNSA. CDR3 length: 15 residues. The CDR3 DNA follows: TGTGCCAGCAGGAGACAGGGGGCTCGATATGGCATTCAGTACTTC. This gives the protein CASRRQGARYGIQYF.

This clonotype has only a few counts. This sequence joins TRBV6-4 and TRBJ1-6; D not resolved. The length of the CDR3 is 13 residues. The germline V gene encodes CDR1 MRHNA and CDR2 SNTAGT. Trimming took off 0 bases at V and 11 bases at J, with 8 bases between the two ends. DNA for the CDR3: TGTGCCAGCAGTGACTCGTCAGGAACACCCCTCCACTTT. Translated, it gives CASSDSSGTPLHF.

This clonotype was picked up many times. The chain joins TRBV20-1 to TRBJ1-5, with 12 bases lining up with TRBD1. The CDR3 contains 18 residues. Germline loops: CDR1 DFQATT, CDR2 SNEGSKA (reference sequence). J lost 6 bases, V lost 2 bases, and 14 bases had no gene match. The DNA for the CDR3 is TGCAGTGCTAGAAAGGGACAGGGGGCGTTAAGGGACGCTCAGCCCCAGCATTTT. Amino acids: CSARKGQGALRDAQPQHF.

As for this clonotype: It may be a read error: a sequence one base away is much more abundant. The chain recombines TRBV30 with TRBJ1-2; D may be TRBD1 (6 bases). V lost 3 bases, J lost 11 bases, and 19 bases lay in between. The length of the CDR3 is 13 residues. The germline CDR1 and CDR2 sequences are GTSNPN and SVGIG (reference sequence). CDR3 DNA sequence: TGTGCCTGGAGCACCGACAGGAGCGAGTCTTACACCTTC. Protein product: CAWSTDRSESYTF.

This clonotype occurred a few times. Here the CDR3 DNA reads TGTGCCACCAGACGATACGAGCAGTACTTC. Protein: CATRRYEQYF. J is TRBJ2-7 and V is TRBV7-3; D not certain. Trimming left V 10 bases short and J 4 bases short, with 8 bases between. The CDR3 loop spans 10 amino acids. The germline V gene encodes CDR1 SGHTA and CDR2 FQGTGA.

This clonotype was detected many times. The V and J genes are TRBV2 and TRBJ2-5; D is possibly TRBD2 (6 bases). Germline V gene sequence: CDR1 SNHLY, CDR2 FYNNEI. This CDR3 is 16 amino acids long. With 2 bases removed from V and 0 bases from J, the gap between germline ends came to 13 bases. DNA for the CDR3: TGTGCCAGCAGTGAAAAACGGGAGTGGTACCAAGAGACCCAGTACTTC. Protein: CASSEKREWYQETQYF.

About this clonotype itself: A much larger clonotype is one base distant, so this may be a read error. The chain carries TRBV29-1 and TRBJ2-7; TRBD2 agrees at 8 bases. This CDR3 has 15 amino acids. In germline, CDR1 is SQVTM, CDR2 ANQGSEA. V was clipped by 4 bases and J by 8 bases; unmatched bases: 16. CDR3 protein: CSVVGASGSSYKQYF. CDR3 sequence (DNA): TGCAGCGTTGTGGGAGCAAGCGGGAGTAGTTACAAGCAGTACTTC.

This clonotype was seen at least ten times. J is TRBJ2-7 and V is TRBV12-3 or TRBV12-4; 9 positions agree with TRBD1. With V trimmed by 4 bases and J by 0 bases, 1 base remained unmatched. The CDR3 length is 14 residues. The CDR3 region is CASSYRGLSYEQYF. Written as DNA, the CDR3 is TGTGCCAGCAGTTACAGGGGGCTCTCCTACGAGCAGTACTTC.

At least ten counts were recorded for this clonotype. CDR3 amino acids: CASSWGALDTQYF. The CDR3 DNA sequence: TGTGCCAGCAGCTGGGGGGCTCTCGATACGCAGTATTTT. The chain carries TRBV5-5 and TRBJ2-3; D may match TRBD1 or TRBD2 (6 bases each). This CDR3 region has 13 residues. Germline loops: CDR1 SGHKS, CDR2 YYEKEE (reference sequence). The ends were cut back, 3 bases at V and 6 bases at J, with 11 bases in the middle.